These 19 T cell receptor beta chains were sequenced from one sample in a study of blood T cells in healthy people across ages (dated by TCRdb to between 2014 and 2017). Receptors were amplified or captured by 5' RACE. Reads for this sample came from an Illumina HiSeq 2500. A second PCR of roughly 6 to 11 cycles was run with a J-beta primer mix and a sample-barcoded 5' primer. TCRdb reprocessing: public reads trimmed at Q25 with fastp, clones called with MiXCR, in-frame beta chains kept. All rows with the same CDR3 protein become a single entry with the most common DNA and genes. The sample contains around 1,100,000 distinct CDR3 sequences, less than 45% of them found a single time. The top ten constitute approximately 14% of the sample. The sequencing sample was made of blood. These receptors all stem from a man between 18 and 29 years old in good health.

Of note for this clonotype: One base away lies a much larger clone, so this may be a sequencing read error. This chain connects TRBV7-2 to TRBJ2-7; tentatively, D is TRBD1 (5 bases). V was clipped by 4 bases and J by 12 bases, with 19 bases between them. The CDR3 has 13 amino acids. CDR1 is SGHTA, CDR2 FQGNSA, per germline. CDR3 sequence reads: CASSSDIRETRYF. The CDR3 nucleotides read TGTGCCAGCAGCTCGGACATTAGAGAGACCCGGTACTTC.

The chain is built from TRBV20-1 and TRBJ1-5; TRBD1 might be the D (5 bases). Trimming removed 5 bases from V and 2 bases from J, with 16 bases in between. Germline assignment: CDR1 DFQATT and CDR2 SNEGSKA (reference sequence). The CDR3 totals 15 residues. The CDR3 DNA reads TGCAGTGCTGTGATAGGGGCCATGGGCAATCAGCCCCAGCATTTT. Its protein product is CSAVIGAMGNQPQHF.

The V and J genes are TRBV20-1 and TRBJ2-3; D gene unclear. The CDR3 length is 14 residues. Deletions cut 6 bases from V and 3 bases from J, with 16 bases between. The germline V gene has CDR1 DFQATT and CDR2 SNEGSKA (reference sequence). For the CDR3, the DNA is TGCAGTGCCTCCCGACCGGCACTAACAGATACGCAGTATTTT. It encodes CSASRPALTDTQYF.

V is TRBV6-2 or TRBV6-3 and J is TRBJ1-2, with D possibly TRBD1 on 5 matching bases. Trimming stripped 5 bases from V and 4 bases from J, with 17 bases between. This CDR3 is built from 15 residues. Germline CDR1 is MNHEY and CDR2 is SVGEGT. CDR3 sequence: CASSRQGPSGYGYTF. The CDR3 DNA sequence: TGTGCCAGCAGTCGCCAGGGACCGTCTGGCTATGGCTACACCTTC.

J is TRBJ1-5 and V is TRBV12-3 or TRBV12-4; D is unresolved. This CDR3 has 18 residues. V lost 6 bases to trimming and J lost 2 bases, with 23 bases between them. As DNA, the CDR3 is TGTGCCAGCAGGCCCCAATCGCCGGGTCCTAGGGGCAATCAGCCCCAGCATTTT. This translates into CASRPQSPGPRGNQPQHF.

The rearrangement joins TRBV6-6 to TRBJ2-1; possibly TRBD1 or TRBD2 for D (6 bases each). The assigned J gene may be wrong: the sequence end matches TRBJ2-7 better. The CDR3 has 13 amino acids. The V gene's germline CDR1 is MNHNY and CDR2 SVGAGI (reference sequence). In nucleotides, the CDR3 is TGTGCCAGCAGTTACGGGGGGCCCAATGAGCAGTACTTC. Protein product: CASSYGGPNEQYF.

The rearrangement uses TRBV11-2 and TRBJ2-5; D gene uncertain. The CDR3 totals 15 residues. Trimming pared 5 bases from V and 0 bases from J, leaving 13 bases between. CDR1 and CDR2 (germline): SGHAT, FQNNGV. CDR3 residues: CASSQLLTNQETQYF. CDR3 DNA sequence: TGTGCCAGCAGCCAGTTGTTGACGAACCAAGAGACCCAGTACTTC.

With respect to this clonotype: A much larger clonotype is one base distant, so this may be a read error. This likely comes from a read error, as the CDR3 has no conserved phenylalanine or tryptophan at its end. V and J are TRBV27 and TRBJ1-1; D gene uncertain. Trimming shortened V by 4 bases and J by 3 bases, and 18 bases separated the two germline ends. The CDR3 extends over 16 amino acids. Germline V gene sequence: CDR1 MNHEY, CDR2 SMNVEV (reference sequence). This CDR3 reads CASSSLISSRDTEAFL. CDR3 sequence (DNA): TGTGCCAGCAGTTCGCTGATATCGTCCCGGGACACTGAAGCTTTCTTG.

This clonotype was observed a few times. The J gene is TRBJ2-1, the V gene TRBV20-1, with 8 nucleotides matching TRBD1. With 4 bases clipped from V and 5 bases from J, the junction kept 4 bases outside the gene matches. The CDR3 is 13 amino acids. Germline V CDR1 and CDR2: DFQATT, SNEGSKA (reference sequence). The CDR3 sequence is CSATGQEHNEQFF. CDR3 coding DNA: TGCAGTGCTACGGGACAGGAGCACAATGAGCAGTTCTTC.

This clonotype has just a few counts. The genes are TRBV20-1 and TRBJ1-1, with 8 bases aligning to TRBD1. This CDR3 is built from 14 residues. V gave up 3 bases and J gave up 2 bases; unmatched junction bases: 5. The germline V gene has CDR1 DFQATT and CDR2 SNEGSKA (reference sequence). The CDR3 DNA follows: TGCAGTGCTAGGGTCCCAGGGGGCAACACTGAAGCTTTCTTT. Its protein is CSARVPGGNTEAFF.

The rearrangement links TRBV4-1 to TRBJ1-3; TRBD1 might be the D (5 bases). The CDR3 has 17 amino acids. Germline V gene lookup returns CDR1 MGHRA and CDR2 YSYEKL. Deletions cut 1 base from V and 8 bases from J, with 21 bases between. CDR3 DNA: TGCGCCAGCAGCCAAGTTCCGGGGCTTGGTGTCGGGGACACCATATATTTT. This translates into CASSQVPGLGVGDTIYF.

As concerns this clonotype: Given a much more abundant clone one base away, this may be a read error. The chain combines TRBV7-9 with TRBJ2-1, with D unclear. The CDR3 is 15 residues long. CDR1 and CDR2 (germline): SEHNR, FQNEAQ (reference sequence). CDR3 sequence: CAGSLSDSSYNEQFF. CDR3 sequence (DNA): TGTGCCGGCAGCTTATCTGACTCATCCTACAATGAGCAGTTCTTC.

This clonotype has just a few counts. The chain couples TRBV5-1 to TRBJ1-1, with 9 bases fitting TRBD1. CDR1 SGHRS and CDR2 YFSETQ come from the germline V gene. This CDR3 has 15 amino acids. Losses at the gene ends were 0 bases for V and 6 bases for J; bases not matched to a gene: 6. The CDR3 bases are TGCGCCAGCAGCTTGGGGGACAGGGAAGTCTCTGAAGCTTTCTTT. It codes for CASSLGDREVSEAFF.

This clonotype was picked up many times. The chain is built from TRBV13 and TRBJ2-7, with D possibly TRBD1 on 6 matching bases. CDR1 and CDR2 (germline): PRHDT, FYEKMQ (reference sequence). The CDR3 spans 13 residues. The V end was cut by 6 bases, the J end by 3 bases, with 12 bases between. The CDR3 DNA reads TGTGCCAGCAGAAGGACAGACAACTACGAGCAGTACTTC. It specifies CASRRTDNYEQYF. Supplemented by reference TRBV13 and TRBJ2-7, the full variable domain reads AAGVIQSPRHLIKEKRETATLKCYPIPRHDTVYWYQQGPGQDPQFLISFYEKMQSDKGSIPDRFSAQQFSDYHSELNMSSLELGDSALYFCASRRTDNYEQYFGPGTRLTVT.

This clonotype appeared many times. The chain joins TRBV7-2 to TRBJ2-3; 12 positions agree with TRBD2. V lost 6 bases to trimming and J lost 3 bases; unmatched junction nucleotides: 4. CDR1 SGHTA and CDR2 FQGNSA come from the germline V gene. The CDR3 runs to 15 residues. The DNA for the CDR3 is TGTGCCAGCAGTTTACTAGCGGGGGGAACAGATACGCAGTATTTT. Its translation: CASSLLAGGTDTQYF.

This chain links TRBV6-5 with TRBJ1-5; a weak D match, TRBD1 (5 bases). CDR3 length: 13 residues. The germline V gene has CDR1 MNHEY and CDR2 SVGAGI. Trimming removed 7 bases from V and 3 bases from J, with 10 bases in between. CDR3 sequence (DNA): TGTGCCAGCACAAGGGGACTCAATCAGCCCCAGCATTTT. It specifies CASTRGLNQPQHF.

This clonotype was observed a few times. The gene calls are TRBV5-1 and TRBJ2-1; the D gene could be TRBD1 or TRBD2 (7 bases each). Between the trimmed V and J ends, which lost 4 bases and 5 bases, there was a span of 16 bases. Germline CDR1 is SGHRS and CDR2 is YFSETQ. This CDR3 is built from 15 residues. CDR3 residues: CASSVPGGGDNEQFF. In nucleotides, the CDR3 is TGCGCCAGCAGCGTCCCAGGGGGGGGAGACAATGAGCAGTTCTTC.

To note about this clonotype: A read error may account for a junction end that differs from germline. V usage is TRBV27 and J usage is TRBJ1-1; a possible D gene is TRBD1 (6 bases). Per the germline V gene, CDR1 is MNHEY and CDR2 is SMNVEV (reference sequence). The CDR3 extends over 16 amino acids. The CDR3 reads CASKSGVNELKTEAFF. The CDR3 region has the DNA TGTGCCAGCAAGTCAGGGGTGAATGAATTGAAGACTGAAGCTTTCTTT.

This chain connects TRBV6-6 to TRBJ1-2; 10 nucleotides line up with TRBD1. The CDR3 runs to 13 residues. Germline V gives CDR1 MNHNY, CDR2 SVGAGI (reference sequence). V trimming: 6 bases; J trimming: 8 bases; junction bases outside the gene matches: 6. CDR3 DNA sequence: TGTGCCAGCAGGGACAGGGGGAGTGAGGGCTACACCTTC. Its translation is CASRDRGSEGYTF.